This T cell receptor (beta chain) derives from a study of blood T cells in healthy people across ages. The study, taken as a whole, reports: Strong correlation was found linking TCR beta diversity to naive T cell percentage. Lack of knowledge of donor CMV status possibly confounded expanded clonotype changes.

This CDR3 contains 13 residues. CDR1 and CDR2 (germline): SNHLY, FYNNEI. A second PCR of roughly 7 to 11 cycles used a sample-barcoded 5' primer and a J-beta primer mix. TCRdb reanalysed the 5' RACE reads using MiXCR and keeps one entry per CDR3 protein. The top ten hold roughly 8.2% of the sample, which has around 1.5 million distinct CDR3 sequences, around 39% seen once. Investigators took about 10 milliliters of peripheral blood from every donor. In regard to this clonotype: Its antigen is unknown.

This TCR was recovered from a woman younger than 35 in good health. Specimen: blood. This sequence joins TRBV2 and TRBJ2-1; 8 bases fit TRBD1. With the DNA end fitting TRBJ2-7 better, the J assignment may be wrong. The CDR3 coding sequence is TGTGCCAGCAAGGACAGGGTGTACAATGAGCAGTACTTC. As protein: CASKDRVYNEQYF.